The 18 T cell receptor beta chains below were found in one sample sequenced in a study of response to subunit inactivated influenza vaccine. One entry per CDR3 protein results from TCRdb running MiXCR on the RT-PCR reads. The sample includes fewer than 700,000 distinct CDR3 sequences, 10% to 15% of them seen just once. This material consisted of PBMCs from blood, taken around seven weeks after vaccination. The source of these receptors is a man between 50 and 59 years old who received an inactivated influenza vaccine.

This clonotype was observed many times. CDR3: CASSPGRQDNGYTF. CDR3 nucleotide sequence: TGTGCCAGCTCACCGGGGAGACAGGACAATGGCTACACCTTC. The chain joins TRBV18 to TRBJ1-2; D is possibly TRBD1 (6 bases). CDR1 and CDR2 (germline): KGHSH, LQKENI. The V end was cut by 3 bases, the J end by 6 bases, with 14 bases between. The CDR3 is 14 residues long.

A few counts support this clonotype. The chain employs TRBV7-2 and TRBJ2-3; TRBD2 aligns across 8 bases. CDR3 length: 15 amino acids. Trimming removed 3 bases from V and 1 base from J; junction bases left unmatched: 3. Germline CDR1 SGHTA, CDR2 FQGNSA. CDR3 residues: CASSFLSGGTDTQYF. CDR3 bases: TGTGCCAGCAGCTTTCTTAGCGGGGGCACAGATACGCAGTATTTT.

This clonotype was detected a few times. This rearrangement joins TRBV20-1 to TRBJ2-4; 7 nucleotides match TRBD2. The junction had 7 bases not matched to a gene; V was cut back by 3 bases and J by 5 bases. Germline V gene sequence: CDR1 DFQATT, CDR2 SNEGSKA (reference sequence). CDR3 length: 14 residues. This CDR3 is CSARERGPQNIQYF. As DNA, the CDR3 is TGCAGTGCTAGGGAGCGGGGCCCTCAAAACATTCAGTACTTC.

This clonotype was seen only a few times. In DNA, the CDR3 is TGCGCCAGCAGCGCACGACAGGGGAACACCGGGGAGCTGTTTTTT. It encodes CASSARQGNTGELFF. The chain recombines TRBV4-3 with TRBJ2-2; 7 nucleotides line up with TRBD1. The CDR3 has 15 residues. Unmatched junction bases numbered 4, after V lost 5 bases and J lost 1 base. Germline lookup yields CDR1 LGHNA and CDR2 YSLEER.

The chain links TRBV4-2 to TRBJ2-1, with 12 bases lining up with TRBD2. From germline, CDR1 is LGHNA and CDR2 YNFKEQ. The junction had 16 bases not matched to a gene; V was cut back by 0 bases and J by 7 bases. There are 20 residues in the CDR3. The CDR3 DNA reads as TGTGCCAGCAGCCAAGACCCCCCCGGGCTAGCGGGAGGGAGAAGGAATGAGCAGTTCTTC. It is translated as CASSQDPPGLAGGRRNEQFF.

This clonotype was recorded many times. V usage is TRBV20-1 and J usage is TRBJ1-5; D call uncertain. Per germline, CDR1 DFQATT and CDR2 SNEGSKA (reference sequence). The V and J ends lost 3 bases and 5 bases respectively, with 8 bases between them. The CDR3 extends over 12 amino acids. CDR3 coding DNA: TGCAGTGCTAGTCGGGTGGATCAGCCCCAGCATTTT. Its translation: CSASRVDQPQHF.

This CDR3 is CSARDITGGSSYNEQFF. The CDR3 DNA sequence: TGCAGTGCTAGAGATATCACAGGGGGGAGCTCCTACAATGAGCAGTTCTTC. The chain links TRBV20-1 to TRBJ2-1, with TRBD1 matching 8 bases. Trimming took 0 bases from V and 0 from J; bases not matched to a gene: 7. Germline V CDR1 and CDR2: DFQATT, SNEGSKA (reference sequence). CDR3 length: 17 amino acids.

This sequence joins TRBV5-1 and TRBJ1-1, with TRBD1 matching over 7 bases. The germline CDR1 and CDR2 sequences are SGHRS and YFSETQ. Trimming cost V 4 bases and J 6 bases; bases outside gene matches: 9. The CDR3 is 14 residues long. CDR3 protein: CASSGGQPGAEAFF. The CDR3, as DNA: TGCGCCAGCAGCGGGGGACAGCCTGGGGCTGAAGCTTTCTTT.

The chain is built from TRBV20-1 and TRBJ2-1; 9 nucleotides align to TRBD1. Trimming at V came to 6 bases and at J to 7 bases, leaving 10 bases not matched to a gene. CDR1 and CDR2 (germline): DFQATT, SNEGSKA (reference sequence). This CDR3 is 14 amino acids long. CDR3 bases: TGCAGTGCAGCCGGGACAGGGTTTGTTAATGAGCAGTTCTTC. Translated, it gives CSAAGTGFVNEQFF.

This clonotype came up many times. V and J are TRBV6-1 and TRBJ1-1, with TRBD1 as a possible D gene (5 bases). Germline CDR1 and CDR2: MNHNS and SASEGT. The CDR3 has 14 residues. Deletions cut 3 bases from V and 4 bases from J, with 12 bases between. CDR3 loop: CASSEGVVGTEAFF. The CDR3 DNA reads as TGTGCCAGCAGTGAGGGGGTTGTCGGCACTGAAGCTTTCTTT.

This chain links TRBV20-1 with TRBJ2-5; TRBD2 matches at 10 bases. The CDR3 consists of 15 residues. V shed 3 bases, J shed 1 base, and the junction held 5 bases outside the gene matches. Germline V gene data show CDR1 as DFQATT and CDR2 as SNEGSKA (reference sequence). CDR3 bases: TGCAGTGCTAGGAGTGGACTAGCGGTCCAAGAGACCCAGTACTTC. This gives the protein CSARSGLAVQETQYF.

The sample holds many counts of this clonotype. The genes are TRBV12-3 or TRBV12-4 and TRBJ2-1, with 12 positions matching TRBD2. The CDR3 runs to 17 residues. The V and J ends lost 3 bases and 14 bases, in that order; junction bases with no gene match: 17. CDR3 nucleotides: TGTGCCAGCAGTTTGACTAGCGGGGGAGGCCTACTGTTCGAAAAGTTCTTC. Encoded protein: CASSLTSGGGLLFEKFF.

The chain couples TRBV9 to TRBJ2-1; 7 bases match TRBD2. Unmatched junction bases numbered 10, after V lost 0 bases and J lost 7 bases. This CDR3 has 16 residues. Germline assignment: CDR1 SGDLS and CDR2 YYNGEE. The CDR3 reads CASSVEGGRSGNEQFF. The CDR3 DNA is TGTGCCAGCAGCGTAGAGGGCGGGAGATCGGGAAATGAGCAGTTCTTC.

In this sample, this clonotype turned up a few times. The chain is built from TRBV20-1 and TRBJ2-3; D remains unclear. V lost 1 base and J 2 bases, leaving 10 bases between the germline ends. This CDR3 region has 14 residues. From germline, CDR1 is DFQATT and CDR2 SNEGSKA (reference sequence). The CDR3 DNA reads TGCAGTGCTAGAGGACAATCTATCACAGATACGCAGTATTTT. Residues: CSARGQSITDTQYF.

The gene calls are TRBV7-9 and TRBJ2-7; TRBD1 matches at 9 bases. The CDR3 has 13 residues. The V segment lost 11 bases and the J segment 5 bases; nucleotides outside the gene matches: 10. Germline assignment: CDR1 SEHNR and CDR2 FQNEAQ (reference sequence). In nucleotides, the CDR3 is TGTGCCGCGGCGGGACAGGGTTTCCACGAGCAGTACTTC. Translating it yields CAAAGQGFHEQYF.

This clonotype was seen ten or more times. The rearrangement links TRBV7-2 to TRBJ2-1; 9 positions match TRBD1. J was trimmed by 5 bases and V by 8 bases; bases with no gene match: 4. The germline gives CDR1 SGHTA, CDR2 FQGNSA. The CDR3 runs 13 residues. The CDR3 sequence: CASGQGLHNEQFF. The CDR3 DNA sequence: TGTGCCAGCGGACAGGGGTTGCACAATGAGCAGTTCTTC.

This chain connects TRBV12-3 or TRBV12-4 to TRBJ1-2; D uncertain. The V gene lost 7 bases and the J gene lost 4 bases, with 19 bases spanning the gap. CDR3 size: 15 residues. CDR3 sequence (DNA): TGTGCCAGCAAAAGTGTGGGAGGATCTCTCTATGGCTACACCTTC. Its translation is CASKSVGGSLYGYTF.

The genes are TRBV3-1 and TRBJ2-3; D not resolved. CDR1 and CDR2 from the germline V gene are LGHDT and YNNKEL (reference sequence). This CDR3 comprises 13 residues. Trimming stripped 1 base from V and 6 bases from J, with 8 bases between. CDR3 sequence reads: CASSQVGMDTQYF. The CDR3 DNA reads as TGTGCCAGCAGCCAAGTTGGAATGGATACGCAGTATTTT.